The 28 T cell receptor beta chains below were found in one sample sequenced in a study of T cell responses to AZD1222 COVID-19 vaccine. The table came from immunoSEQ multiplex PCR; TCRdb's copy has only in-frame clones and leaves some out. The data show over 85,000 clones, 70% to 90% seen once. Material: peripheral blood, obtained on day 0 of AZD1222 vaccination. These receptors came from an adult in good health.

V usage is TRBV5-4 and J usage is TRBJ1-1; 7 bases fit TRBD1. The CDR3 is 14 amino acids. The J segment lost 1 base and the V segment lost 4 bases, leaving 4 bases of the junction unmatched. Germline-derived CDR1 and CDR2 are SGHNT and YYREEE (reference sequence). The CDR3: CASSPGGTNTEAFF. For the CDR3, the DNA is TGTGCCAGCAGCCCAGGGGGGACGAACACTGAAGCTTTCTTT.

The chain joins TRBV19 to TRBJ2-1, with 9 bases identical to TRBD2. The CDR3 is 13 amino acids. V lost 5 bases, J lost 8 bases, and 4 bases stayed unmatched. CDR1 LNHDA and CDR2 SQIVND come from the germline V gene (reference sequence). The CDR3 nucleotides read TGTGCCAGTAGTTCCAGCGGGAGGTATGAGCAGTTCTTC. Amino acids: CASSSSGRYEQFF. Full variable domain (missing parts from reference TRBV19 and TRBJ2-1): DGGITQSPKYLFRKEGQNVTLSCEQNLNHDAMYWYRQDPGQGLRLIYYSQIVNDFQKGDIAEGYSVSREKKESFPLTVTSAQKNPTAFYLCASSSSGRYEQFFGPGTRLTVL.

The chain links TRBV7-9 to TRBJ2-3; TRBD2 matches 10 bases. V shed 5 bases, J shed 1 base, and the junction held 3 bases outside the gene matches. This CDR3 has 15 amino acids. Germline V gene sequence: CDR1 SEHNR, CDR2 FQNEAQ (reference sequence). The CDR3 protein is CASSAAGGGTDTQYF. CDR3 nucleotide sequence: TGTGCCAGCAGCGCAGCGGGAGGGGGCACAGATACGCAGTATTTT.

This clone was seen a handful of times. This rearrangement joins TRBV19 to TRBJ1-2; 7 nucleotides align to TRBD1. J was trimmed by 5 bases and V by 5 bases; bases with no gene match: 14. This CDR3 is built from 16 residues. CDR1 and CDR2 from the germline V gene are LNHDA and SQIVND (reference sequence). DNA for the CDR3: TGTGCCAGTAGTGGAGACTATACAGGGGCACATTATGGCTACACCTTC. Translation: CASSGDYTGAHYGYTF.

The gene calls are TRBV18 and TRBJ2-1; TRBD1 is a possible D gene (5 bases). The CDR3 is made up of 15 amino acids. V was trimmed by 3 bases and J by 6 bases, leaving 15 bases between them. Germline lookup yields CDR1 KGHSH and CDR2 LQKENI. The CDR3, as DNA: TGTGCCAGCTCACCCTGGGGCAGCCAGTTCAATGAGCAGTTCTTC. This codes for CASSPWGSQFNEQFF.

This chain joins TRBV28 and TRBJ2-6; no clear D. The CDR3 runs to 15 residues. The germline CDR1 and CDR2 sequences are MDHEN and SYDVKM. V was shortened by 5 bases and J by 0 bases, with 8 bases between the two germline ends. This CDR3 reads CASSTWTSGANVLTF. The CDR3 DNA follows: TGTGCCAGCAGTACATGGACCTCTGGGGCCAACGTCCTGACTTTC.

The rearrangement links TRBV20-1 to TRBJ1-4; D unresolved. This CDR3 spans 15 amino acids. Germline assignment: CDR1 DFQATT and CDR2 SNEGSKA (reference sequence). V was shortened by 3 bases and J by 5 bases, with 16 bases between the two germline ends. Here the CDR3 DNA reads TGCAGTGCTAGTAGCAGGACGGCAGGAAATGAAAAACTGTTTTTT. Translated, it gives CSASSRTAGNEKLFF.

The V call is TRBV24-1, the J call TRBJ2-1, with D maybe TRBD2 (6 bases). CDR3 length: 14 residues. V was cut by 4 bases and J by 15 bases, with 21 bases left in between. Germline assignment: CDR1 KGHDR and CDR2 SFDVKD. The DNA of the CDR3 is TGTGCCACCAGTGACCGAAACCTGGGGGACTCAAGGTTCTTC. The encoded protein is CATSDRNLGDSRFF.

This sequence joins TRBV7-9 and TRBJ2-5; possibly TRBD2 for D (6 bases). Per the germline V gene, CDR1 is SEHNR and CDR2 is FQNEAQ (reference sequence). V was shortened by 11 bases and J by 2 bases, with 12 bases between the two germline ends. CDR3 length equals 12 residues. The chain's CDR3 is CAGGIGQETQYF. In DNA form, the CDR3 reads TGTGCCGGGGGGATAGGACAAGAGACCCAGTACTTC.

The chain links TRBV11-2 to TRBJ1-3, with D tentatively TRBD1 (6 bases). This CDR3 has 14 residues. V shed 1 base and J shed 4 bases, with 8 bases lying between them. Germline V gene data show CDR1 as SGHAT and CDR2 as FQNNGV. The CDR3 loop reads CASSLAGAGNTIYF. The CDR3 bases are TGTGCCAGCAGCTTAGCAGGGGCCGGAAACACCATATATTTT.

The rearrangement joins TRBV7-2 to TRBJ2-7, with 12 bases identical to TRBD2. The length of the CDR3 is 16 residues. Looked up from germline, CDR1 is SGHTA and CDR2 is FQGNSA. Losses at the gene ends were 5 bases for V and 5 bases for J; bases not matched to a gene: 10. This CDR3 reads CASSPGLAGRFHEQYF. CDR3 DNA: TGTGCCAGCAGCCCCGGACTAGCGGGAAGATTCCACGAGCAGTACTTC. The full variable domain, with the rest looked up from reference TRBV7-2 and TRBJ2-7, is GAGVSQSPSNKVTEKGKDVELRCDPISGHTALYWYRQSLGQGLEFLIYFQGNSAPDKSGLPSDRFSAERTGGSVSTLTIQRTQQEDSAVYLCASSPGLAGRFHEQYFGPGTRLTVT.

This clone was observed a single time. The V and J genes are TRBV13 and TRBJ1-1; possible D gene TRBD1, 6 bases. Trimming stripped 11 bases from V and 1 base from J, with 14 bases between. Germline V lookup: CDR1 PRHDT, CDR2 FYEKMQ (reference sequence). The CDR3 totals 13 residues. DNA for the CDR3: TGTGCCGCGAGAATGGGGGCGAACACTGAAGCTTTCTTT. It yields the protein CAARMGANTEAFF.

The chain has TRBV2 and TRBJ2-7; 8 bases are a match to TRBD1. CDR1 is SNHLY, CDR2 FYNNEI, per germline. The CDR3 covers 21 residues. The V and J ends lost 7 bases and 0 bases, in that order; junction bases with no gene match: 26. The CDR3 region has the DNA TGTGCCAGCATTCTCGGGGCCGGGGAAAACCCGGGACAGGCAGGCTCCTACGAGCAGTACTTC. Encoded protein: CASILGAGENPGQAGSYEQYF.

This rearrangement joins TRBV10-2 to TRBJ1-5; 7 nucleotides match TRBD1. The CDR3 sequence is 16 residues long. The trim removed 6 bases at V and 0 bases at J, leaving 8 bases unmatched. The germline V gene has CDR1 WSHSY and CDR2 SAAADI. The chain's CDR3 is CASRASGQISNQPQHF. CDR3 DNA: TGCGCCAGCAGAGCCTCGGGACAGATTAGCAATCAGCCCCAGCATTTT.

V and J are TRBV2 and TRBJ2-3; unclear D gene. V lost 8 bases, J lost 2 bases, and 5 bases lay in between. There are 11 residues in the CDR3. In germline, CDR1 is SNHLY, CDR2 FYNNEI. CDR3 in amino acids: CASHFTDTQYF. Here the CDR3 DNA reads TGTGCCAGCCATTTCACAGATACGCAGTATTTT.

In its sample, this clone was seen many times. The chain uses TRBV5-1 and TRBJ1-5; perhaps TRBD1 as D (6 bases). V was cut by 0 bases and J by 4 bases, with 11 bases left in between. CDR1 and CDR2 from the germline V gene are SGHRS and YFSETQ. The CDR3 loop spans 15 amino acids. CDR3 nucleotides: TGCGCCAGCAGCTTGGCAGGGGCCGAGAATCAGCCCCAGCATTTT. Translating it yields CASSLAGAENQPQHF.

The J gene is TRBJ1-3, the V gene TRBV6-4; TRBD1 might be the D (5 bases). Germline loops: CDR1 MRHNA, CDR2 SNTAGT. V lost 6 bases and J 1 base, leaving 16 bases between the germline ends. The CDR3 contains 16 residues. This chain's CDR3 is CASRKQGKGSGNTIYF. As DNA, the CDR3 is TGTGCCAGCAGGAAGCAGGGAAAGGGGTCTGGAAACACCATATATTTT.

The gene calls are TRBV7-9 and TRBJ2-3; D might be TRBD1 or TRBD2, each matching 5 bases. The CDR3 is 16 amino acids. In germline, CDR1 is SEHNR, CDR2 FQNEAQ (reference sequence). The V gene lost 5 bases and the J gene lost 6 bases, with 21 bases spanning the gap. DNA for the CDR3: TGTGCCAGCAGCCACGCTCGGGGACCTCCGGCGGATACGCAGTATTTT. Its protein is CASSHARGPPADTQYF.

The rearrangement links TRBV7-8 to TRBJ1-1; 9 nucleotides agree with TRBD1. This CDR3 has 15 amino acids. Germline CDR1 and CDR2: SGHVS and FQNEAQ. J gave up 3 bases and V 2 bases, and 4 bases lay outside the gene matches. CDR3 bases: TGTGCCAGCAGCTTAAGGGACAGGGTGGACACTGAAGCTTTCTTT. It yields the protein CASSLRDRVDTEAFF. The whole variable domain, remainder taken from reference TRBV7-8 and TRBJ1-1, is GAGVSQSPRYKVAKRGQDVALRCDPISGHVSLFWYQQALGQGPEFLTYFQNEAQLDKSGLPSDRFFAERPEGSVSTLKIQRTQQEDSAVYLCASSLRDRVDTEAFFGQGTRLTVV.

This chain connects TRBV30 to TRBJ1-3; unclear D gene. The CDR3 has 13 amino acids. CDR1 is GTSNPN, CDR2 SVGIG, per germline (reference sequence). V was trimmed by 5 bases and J by 2 bases, leaving 10 bases between them. CDR3 bases: TGTGCCTGGGAGGCAGCAGCTGGAAACACCATATATTTT. Residues: CAWEAAAGNTIYF.

This clone was detected only once. The chain employs TRBV18 and TRBJ2-2, with 9 positions matching TRBD2. J gave up 0 bases and V 3 bases, and 2 bases lay outside the gene matches. The CDR3 runs 16 residues. Germline assignment: CDR1 KGHSH and CDR2 LQKENI. CDR3 in amino acids: CASSPRLAANTGELFF. The CDR3 nucleotides read TGTGCCAGCTCACCCCGACTAGCGGCGAACACCGGGGAGCTGTTTTTT. The full variable domain, rest sourced from reference TRBV18 and TRBJ2-2, is NAGVMQNPRHLVRRRGQEARLRCSPMKGHSHVYWYRQLPEEGLKFMVYLQKENIIDESGMPKERFSAEFPKEGPSILRIQQVVRGDSAAYFCASSPRLAANTGELFFGEGSRLTVL.

The chain links TRBV9 to TRBJ2-5; D might be TRBD1 (8 bases). The CDR3 is 14 residues long. V gave up 5 bases and J gave up 5 bases, with 16 bases separating them. Germline CDR1 is SGDLS and CDR2 is YYNGEE. CDR3 DNA: TGTGCCAGCAGTCCCGACAGGGGAGGGGAGACCCAGTACTTC. Its protein is CASSPDRGGETQYF. The complete variable domain, with remaining parts taken from reference TRBV9 and TRBJ2-5, reads DSGVTQTPKHLITATGQRVTLRCSPRSGDLSVYWYQQSLDQGLQFLIQYYNGEERAKGNILERFSAQQFPDLHSELNLSSLELGDSALYFCASSPDRGGETQYFGPGTRLLVL.

The gene calls are TRBV7-9 and TRBJ2-2, with 7 positions matching TRBD1. The CDR3 totals 14 residues. The V gene end was trimmed by 5 bases and the J gene end by 4 bases; junction bases not matched to a gene: 4. Germline CDR1 reads SEHNR; CDR2 reads FQNEAQ (reference sequence). The DNA of the CDR3 is TGTGCCAGCAGCACACAGGGGCGCACCGGGGAGCTGTTTTTT. This translates into CASSTQGRTGELFF.

The chain joins TRBV12-3 or TRBV12-4 to TRBJ1-1; D is unclear. The CDR3 spans 13 residues. Trimming took 6 bases from V and 0 from J, leaving 8 bases between them. The CDR3 loop reads CASSSQLNTEAFF. The DNA of the CDR3 is TGTGCCAGCAGCTCCCAATTGAACACTGAAGCTTTCTTT.

The rearrangement uses TRBV7-9 and TRBJ1-5, with D possibly being TRBD1 (6 bases). Looked up from germline, CDR1 is SEHNR and CDR2 is FQNEAQ (reference sequence). The CDR3 totals 15 residues. V lost 4 bases to trimming and J lost 0 bases, with 10 bases between them. The CDR3 DNA reads TGTGCCAGCAGCTCCGGACAGAATAGCAATCAGCCCCAGCATTTT. Encoded protein: CASSSGQNSNQPQHF.

V usage is TRBV13 and J usage is TRBJ2-5; 7 positions agree with TRBD2. The CDR3 consists of 13 residues. Trimming took 5 bases from V and 4 from J; bases not matched to a gene: 4. Germline CDR1 PRHDT, CDR2 FYEKMQ (reference sequence). This chain's CDR3 is CASSPPGGETQYF. CDR3 bases: TGTGCCAGCAGCCCCCCGGGGGGAGAGACCCAGTACTTC.

This clone was counted once. V usage is TRBV2 and J usage is TRBJ2-2; 7 nucleotides match TRBD2. Unmatched junction bases numbered 6, after V lost 4 bases and J lost 4 bases. The germline CDR1 and CDR2 sequences are SNHLY and FYNNEI. The CDR3 contains 15 residues. CDR3 sequence: CASSGLAASTGELFF. In DNA, the CDR3 is TGTGCCAGCAGTGGGCTAGCGGCTTCCACCGGGGAGCTGTTTTTT. Supplemented by reference TRBV2 and TRBJ2-2, the full variable domain reads EPEVTQTPSHQVTQMGQEVILRCVPISNHLYFYWYRQILGQKVEFLVSFYNNEISEKSEIFDDQFSVERPDGSNFTLKIRSTKLEDSAMYFCASSGLAASTGELFFGEGSRLTVL.

The gene calls are TRBV19 and TRBJ1-1; D is possibly TRBD1 (6 bases). Deletions cut 11 bases from V and 0 bases from J, with 19 bases between. CDR3 length equals 15 residues. CDR1 is LNHDA and CDR2 is SQIVND in the germline V gene (reference sequence). Written as DNA, the CDR3 is TGTGCCTCAAGGGGGTACCGTACCGTGAACACTGAAGCTTTCTTT. Amino acids: CASRGYRTVNTEAFF.